These 18 T cell receptor beta chains originate from one sample sequenced in a study of T-cell memory formation after mild COVID-19. MiXCR was run by TCRdb on the 5' RACE reads, yielding one entry per CDR3 protein. This sample has hundreds of thousands of distinct CDR3 sequences, with roughly 21% found just once. The sample was PBMCs or a T cell subset sorted from them (not recorded which). The origin of the receptors is a man between 18 and 35 years old who had mild COVID-19 (a few samples of this study predate the infection). Cell type and time point are not known.

This chain connects TRBV5-1 to TRBJ2-1, with 8 bases lining up with TRBD2. V was pared by 1 base and J by 2 bases, with 8 bases of the junction left unmatched. The CDR3 runs 17 residues. Germline CDR1 is SGHRS and CDR2 is YFSETQ. The CDR3 DNA sequence: TGCGCCAGCAGCTTGCGGGTCGGGGGGGTTCCCTACAATGAGCAGTTCTTC. It translates to CASSLRVGGVPYNEQFF.

The rearrangement joins TRBV4-1 to TRBJ1-1; TRBD1 matches 8 bases. From germline, CDR1 is MGHRA and CDR2 YSYEKL. The CDR3 loop spans 15 amino acids. Losses at the gene ends were 1 base for V and 3 bases for J; bases not matched to a gene: 4. The CDR3 DNA follows: TGCGCCAGCAGCCAAGGAGACAGGGGTGACACTGAAGCTTTCTTT. It is translated as CASSQGDRGDTEAFF.

V and J are TRBV9 and TRBJ2-5, with a possible D match to TRBD2 (7 bases). V was pared by 4 bases and J by 5 bases, with 18 bases between. CDR1 is SGDLS, CDR2 YYNGEE, per germline. This CDR3 region has 15 residues. CDR3 loop: CASSPRGGAGETQYF. The CDR3, as DNA: TGTGCCAGCAGCCCCAGAGGGGGGGCCGGGGAGACCCAGTACTTC. The full variable domain, in which reference TRBV9 and TRBJ2-5 provide the parts outside the CDR3, is DSGVTQTPKHLITATGQRVTLRCSPRSGDLSVYWYQQSLDQGLQFLIQYYNGEERAKGNILERFSAQQFPDLHSELNLSSLELGDSALYFCASSPRGGAGETQYFGPGTRLLVL.

This clonotype was seen a few times. The rearrangement uses TRBV29-1 and TRBJ2-7, with 10 bases aligning to TRBD1. The CDR3 has 12 residues. The V gene end was trimmed by 7 bases and the J gene end by 4 bases; junction bases not matched to a gene: 4. Germline V CDR1 and CDR2: SQVTM, ANQGSEA. In nucleotides, the CDR3 is TGCAGCGCGGGACAGGGGTGGTACGAGCAGTACTTC. Amino acid sequence: CSAGQGWYEQYF.

This chain links TRBV5-1 with TRBJ1-1; TRBD1 matches at 11 bases. There are 14 residues in the CDR3. Germline CDR1 and CDR2: SGHRS and YFSETQ. The trim removed 4 bases at V and 8 bases at J, leaving 7 bases unmatched. This CDR3 is CASSLGTGGPEAFF. The CDR3 DNA follows: TGCGCCAGCAGCCTGGGGACAGGGGGACCAGAAGCTTTCTTT.

This clonotype was detected only a few times. The chain employs TRBV2 and TRBJ1-1; 9 bases agree with TRBD1. The CDR3 runs to 13 residues. Losses at the gene ends were 10 bases for V and 1 base for J; bases not matched to a gene: 4. Germline V CDR1 and CDR2: SNHLY, FYNNEI. The CDR3 sequence: CATHRGQNTEAFF. Written as DNA, the CDR3 is TGTGCCACACACAGGGGGCAGAACACTGAAGCTTTCTTT.

This clonotype appeared a few times. The chain joins TRBV7-6 to TRBJ1-3, with unresolved D. The germline V and J ends were trimmed by 2 bases and 0 bases, with 8 bases remaining between them. CDR3 length equals 15 residues. Germline assignment: CDR1 SGHVS and CDR2 FNYEAQ. CDR3 amino acids: CASSLSLGSGNTIYF. The CDR3 region has the DNA TGTGCCAGCAGCTTATCTTTGGGCTCTGGAAACACCATATATTTT.

This clonotype was seen only a few times. CDR3 bases: TGTGCCAGCGCTACACAGACCTATGGCTACACCTTC. Translated, it gives CASATQTYGYTF. The rearrangement joins TRBV12-3 or TRBV12-4 to TRBJ1-2; D unresolved. Trimming removed 8 bases from V and 4 bases from J, with 11 bases in between. The CDR3 is 12 amino acids.

There are a few counts of this clonotype. This chain uses TRBV10-3 with TRBJ2-3; tentative D call: TRBD2 (6 bases). From germline, CDR1 is ENHRY and CDR2 SYGVKD. This CDR3 spans 14 amino acids. Trimming removed 10 bases at V and 4 bases at J, with 18 bases between. The CDR3 nucleotides read TGTGCCAACGGCCGCGGAGGGGAGGCAGATACGCAGTATTTT. This sequence encodes CANGRGGEADTQYF.

The chain carries TRBV10-3 and TRBJ2-3, with unresolved D. Trimming cost V 3 bases and J 4 bases, with 8 bases left between them. Per germline, CDR1 ENHRY and CDR2 SYGVKD. The length of the CDR3 is 13 residues. Here the CDR3 reads CAISDTAADTQYF. CDR3 nucleotides: TGTGCCATCAGTGATACGGCGGCAGATACGCAGTATTTT.

The CDR3 sequence: CAGGTSQETQYF. The CDR3 bases are TGTGCCGGCGGGACTAGCCAAGAGACCCAGTACTTC. The chain couples TRBV6-2 or TRBV6-3 to TRBJ2-5; 8 bases agree with TRBD2. The CDR3 is made up of 12 amino acids. V shed 11 bases, J shed 1 base, and the junction held 3 bases outside the gene matches. The germline CDR1 and CDR2 sequences are MNHEY and SVGEGT.

The chain combines TRBV7-9 with TRBJ1-1; 7 positions agree with TRBD1. This CDR3 comprises 17 residues. Germline V gene lookup returns CDR1 SEHNR and CDR2 FQNEAQ (reference sequence). V lost 5 bases to trimming and J lost 2 bases; unmatched junction nucleotides: 14. The CDR3 sequence: CASSPRGSQGLNTEAFF. Here the CDR3 DNA reads TGTGCCAGCAGCCCGAGGGGGTCACAGGGGCTAAACACTGAAGCTTTCTTT.

This clonotype was found a few times. The chain carries TRBV28 and TRBJ2-1; D is perhaps TRBD1 (7 bases). This CDR3 comprises 13 residues. CDR1 MDHEN and CDR2 SYDVKM come from the germline V gene. The V and J ends lost 8 bases and 10 bases respectively, with 18 bases between them. The CDR3 reads CASWTKGAGEQFF. CDR3 bases: TGTGCCAGCTGGACCAAGGGGGCGGGGGAGCAGTTCTTC.

The chain joins TRBV18 to TRBJ2-7; 7 positions match TRBD2. The CDR3 runs 12 residues. The V segment lost 4 bases and the J segment 6 bases; nucleotides outside the gene matches: 3. Germline loops: CDR1 KGHSH, CDR2 LQKENI. The CDR3 protein is CASSHSGAEQYV. In DNA, the CDR3 is TGTGCCAGCTCACACAGCGGGGCCGAGCAGTACGTC.

This sequence joins TRBV7-9 and TRBJ2-7; TRBD1 matches 10 bases. Unmatched junction bases numbered 11, after V lost 5 bases and J lost 7 bases. CDR3 length equals 15 residues. Germline V lookup: CDR1 SEHNR, CDR2 FQNEAQ (reference sequence). For the CDR3, the DNA is TGTGCCAGCAGCGCGTACCGGGACAGGGGCTTAGAGCAGTACTTC. Translated: CASSAYRDRGLEQYF.

V and J are TRBV18 and TRBJ2-1, with no clear D. Looked up from germline, CDR1 is KGHSH and CDR2 is LQKENI. The germline V and J ends were trimmed by 3 bases and 7 bases, with 19 bases remaining between them. This CDR3 has 16 amino acids. CDR3 sequence reads: CASSPVRVASYNEQFF. CDR3 DNA sequence: TGTGCCAGCTCACCGGTAAGGGTAGCATCTTATAATGAGCAGTTCTTC.

The CDR3 nucleotides are TGTGCCAGCAGCGAGCGGGGTCCGACCTACACAGATACGCAGTATTTT. Translated: CASSERGPTYTDTQYF. The V call is TRBV5-5, the J call TRBJ2-3; 7 nucleotides match TRBD2. This CDR3 has 16 amino acids. CDR1 and CDR2 (germline): SGHKS, YYEKEE (reference sequence). V lost 4 bases to trimming and J lost 2 bases; unmatched junction nucleotides: 10.

This clonotype was observed a single time. The gene calls are TRBV27 and TRBJ2-7; a weak D match, TRBD1 (6 bases). CDR1 is MNHEY and CDR2 is SMNVEV in the germline V gene (reference sequence). V was clipped by 2 bases and J by 4 bases, with 9 bases between them. The CDR3 totals 13 residues. CDR3 sequence: CASSLGDMYEQYF. CDR3 nucleotide sequence: TGTGCCAGCAGTTTAGGGGACATGTACGAGCAGTACTTC.